This T cell receptor beta chain derives from a study of blood T cell repertoires in COVID-19. For the study at large: Samples representing acute and convalescent COVID-19 were sourced from the United States, Italy and Spain. Sources were T cells, B-cell-depleted T cells, or PBMCs; the material itself was cDNA or gDNA.

The CDR3 loop spans 13 amino acids. Germline V gives CDR1 SGHRS, CDR2 YFSETQ. Trimming removed 8 bases from V and 4 bases from J; junction bases left unmatched: 6. Study processing details: Using reference gene primer amplification, nucleated cell counts were estimated. Method: immunoSEQ multiplex PCR; TCRdb's copy keeps in-frame clones and lacks some. That table is the source of V, J and clone size, and D and trimming were worked out from the DNA. The table has 150,000 or so clones, roughly 80% seen once. The sample was peripheral blood. This TCR was sampled from a woman aged 80 or older with acute or convalescent COVID-19. J is TRBJ1-1 and V is TRBV5-1, with TRBD1 matching over 9 bases. CDR3 residues: CASRTGDTTEAFF. In nucleotides, the CDR3 is TGCGCCAGTAGGACAGGGGATACCACTGAAGCTTTCTTT.